This T cell receptor (beta chain) is drawn from a study of T cell responses to AZD1222 COVID-19 vaccine (dated by TCRdb to the early 2020s). Background for the entire study: A total of 233 trial participants underwent TCR sequencing, of whom around 210 had received two doses of AZD1222 and 26 had received two doses of the MenACWY control vaccine. Enrollment into the trials was organized by age into subgroups of 18-55, 56-69 and 70-plus years, and those subgroups contained roughly 150, 30 and 60 TCR-sequenced participants, respectively.

The time point label of this sample denotes: about 28 days (+/-7) after the second vaccine dose. AZD1222 recipients with second doses at about 4 weeks or about 12 weeks were pooled, because spike-specific TCR depth and breadth did not differ between schedules. Vaccinee samples came from UK trials COV001 and COV002, including a single-blind randomized controlled phase 2/3 trial of AZD1222 (ChAdOx1 nCoV-19) in healthy adults. For TCRbeta chain sequencing, PBMC samples were collected from trial participants at day 0 and at day 28 after the second dose. Points the paper makes about the study in general: A significant rise in spike-specific TCR breadth and depth was observed after two AZD1222 doses relative to day 0 and relative to MenACWY recipients. The whole spike protein was spanned by vaccine-associated CD4 TCRs, and dominant responses were seen in regions 160-218 and 743-854. Participants were mostly white British, with more females than males. The authors suggested clonal diversity may have been underestimated. Nearly half of unique spike-specific TCRs reportedly recognized epitopes outside regions mutated in the B.1.351 and B.1.1.7 variants. In the small 56-69-year group, the increase in depth fell short of significance, most likely because of low power. Because no day 14 peak-response samples were available, the repertoires could be characterized only after the peak T cell response. Only a handful of AZD1222 recipients were SARS-CoV-2 seropositive at baseline, limiting conclusions about previously exposed vaccinees.

The CDR3 regions of human TCRbeta chains were subjected to immunosequencing. In the paper's pipeline: TCRs in the repertoires were matched against a reference library of SARS-CoV-2-specific TCRs that had been generated with the MIRA antigen-specificity platform. Breadth was defined as the fraction of unique TCRs that were SARS-CoV-2-associated, and depth was defined as the fraction of total T cells that were SARS-CoV-2-associated. Each spike-specific TCR was assigned to its reactive spike region and to a CD4 or CD8 class using the MIRA data. Log10-transformed breadth and depth values were compared by one-way ANOVA with Sidak's multiple comparisons tests. TCRdb holds this immuneACCESS table with in-frame rearrangements only. Some clones are missing; in checked studies, unresolved V genes explain under half, and the rest has no known cause. The V and J calls and the clone size are those of that table, but D and trimming were determined from the DNA. Across this sample there are approximately 74,000 clones, with less than 85% seen only once. The ten largest account for nearly 25% of the sample.

In the case of this clone: Its target antigen remains unknown. Within one base of it there is no much larger clone, and no base qualities were kept.

Deletion took 5 bases off V and 2 bases off J, with a span of 24 bases between the germline ends. Including cysteine and phenylalanine, the CDR3 has 18 amino acids. The kept DNA is CDR3 alone, 54 bases in frame from the first base. The germline V gene sets CDR1 to SGHVS and CDR2 to FQNEAQ. The sequences come from peripheral blood, collected 28 days after the second AZD1222 dose. The V and J genes are TRBV7-8 and TRBJ2-5, with TRBD1 as a weak D call on 5 bases. The origin of this receptor is an adult who received the AZD1222 COVID-19 vaccine. The CDR3 protein: CASSNPLVAGLSQETQYF. The DNA reads TGTGCCAGCAGCAACCCCCTGGTGGCAGGGTTAAGTCAAGAGACCCAGTACTTC. With the portions outside the CDR3 filled from the reference TRBV7-8 and TRBJ2-5 genes, the complete variable region becomes GAGVSQSPRYKVAKRGQDVALRCDPISGHVSLFWYQQALGQGPEFLTYFQNEAQLDKSGLPSDRFFAERPEGSVSTLKIQRTQQEDSAVYLCASSNPLVAGLSQETQYFGPGTRLLVL.